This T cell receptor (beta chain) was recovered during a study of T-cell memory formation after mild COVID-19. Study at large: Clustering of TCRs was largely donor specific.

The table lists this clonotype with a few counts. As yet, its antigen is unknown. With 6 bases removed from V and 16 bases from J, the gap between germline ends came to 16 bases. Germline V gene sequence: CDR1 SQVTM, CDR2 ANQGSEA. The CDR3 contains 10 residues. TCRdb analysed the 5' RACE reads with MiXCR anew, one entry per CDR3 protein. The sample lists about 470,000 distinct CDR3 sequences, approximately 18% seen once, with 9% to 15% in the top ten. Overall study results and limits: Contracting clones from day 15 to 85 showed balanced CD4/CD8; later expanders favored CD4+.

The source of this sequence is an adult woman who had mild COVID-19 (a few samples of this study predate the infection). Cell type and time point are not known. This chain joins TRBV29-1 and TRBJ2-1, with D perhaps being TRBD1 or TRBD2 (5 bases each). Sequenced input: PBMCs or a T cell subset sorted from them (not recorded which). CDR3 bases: TGCAGCGTCGGACTGGGACGGATTTTCTTC. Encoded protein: CSVGLGRIFF.